The present T cell receptor beta chain was sequenced within a study of human T cells and chemical hapten exposure. Study-level points and caveats: Significantly more large CDR3 similarity clusters were formed by expanded TCRs than by controls.

This clonotype was seen at least ten times. Its specificity is not known. V gave up 2 bases and J gave up 6 bases, with 16 bases separating them. In germline, CDR1 is LGHNA, CDR2 YSLEER. The CDR3 extends over 15 amino acids. Regarding time point: pre-sensitization, week 0. Specified treatment: therapeutic diphenylcyclopropenone sensitization with weekly scalp DPC. Total RNA extraction was carried out from unfractionated whole blood. TCRdb analysed the RACE reads with MiXCR anew, one entry per CDR3 protein. This table holds about 120,000 distinct CDR3 sequences, about 13% found once. The genes are TRBV4-3 and TRBJ1-2; tentative D call: TRBD1 (5 bases). This clonotype was sampled from a woman aged 18-35 years with alopecia areata. Some clones in this sample may be carry-over from other donors' samples. Sequenced material: whole blood, taken in connection with sensitization to the hapten diphenylcyclopropenone (DPC). The DNA for the CDR3 is TGCGCCAGCAGCCAAACTCAGGGTAGTGTACATGGCTACACCTTC. It specifies CASSQTQGSVHGYTF.